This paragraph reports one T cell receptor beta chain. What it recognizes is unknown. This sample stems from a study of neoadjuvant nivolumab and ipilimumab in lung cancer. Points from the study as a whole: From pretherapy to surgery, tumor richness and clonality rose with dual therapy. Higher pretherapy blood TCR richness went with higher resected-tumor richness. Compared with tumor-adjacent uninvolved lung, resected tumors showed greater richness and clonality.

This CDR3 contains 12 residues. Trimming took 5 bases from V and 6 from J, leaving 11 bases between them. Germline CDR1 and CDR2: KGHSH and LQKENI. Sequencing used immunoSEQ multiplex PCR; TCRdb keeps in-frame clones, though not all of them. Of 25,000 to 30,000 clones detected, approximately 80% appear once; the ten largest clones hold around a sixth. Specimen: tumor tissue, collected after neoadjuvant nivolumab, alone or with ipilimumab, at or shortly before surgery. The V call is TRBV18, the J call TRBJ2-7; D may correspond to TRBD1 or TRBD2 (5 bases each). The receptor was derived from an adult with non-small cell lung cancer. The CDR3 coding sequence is TGTGCCAGCTCATCCCCAGGGACCGAGCAGTACTTC. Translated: CASSSPGTEQYF.